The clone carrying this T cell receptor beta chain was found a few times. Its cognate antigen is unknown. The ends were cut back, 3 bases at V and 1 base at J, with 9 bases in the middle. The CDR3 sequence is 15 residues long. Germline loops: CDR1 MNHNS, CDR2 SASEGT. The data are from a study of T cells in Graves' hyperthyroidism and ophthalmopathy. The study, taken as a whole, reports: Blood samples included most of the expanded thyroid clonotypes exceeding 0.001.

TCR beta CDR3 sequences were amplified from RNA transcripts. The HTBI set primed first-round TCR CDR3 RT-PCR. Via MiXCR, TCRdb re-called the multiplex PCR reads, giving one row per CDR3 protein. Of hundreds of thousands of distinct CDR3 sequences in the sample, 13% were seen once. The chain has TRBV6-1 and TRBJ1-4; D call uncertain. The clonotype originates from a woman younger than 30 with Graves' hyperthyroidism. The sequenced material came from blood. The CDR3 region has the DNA TGTGCCAGCAGTGAGAATCCTGGAACTAATGAAAAACTGTTTTTT. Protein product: CASSENPGTNEKLFF.